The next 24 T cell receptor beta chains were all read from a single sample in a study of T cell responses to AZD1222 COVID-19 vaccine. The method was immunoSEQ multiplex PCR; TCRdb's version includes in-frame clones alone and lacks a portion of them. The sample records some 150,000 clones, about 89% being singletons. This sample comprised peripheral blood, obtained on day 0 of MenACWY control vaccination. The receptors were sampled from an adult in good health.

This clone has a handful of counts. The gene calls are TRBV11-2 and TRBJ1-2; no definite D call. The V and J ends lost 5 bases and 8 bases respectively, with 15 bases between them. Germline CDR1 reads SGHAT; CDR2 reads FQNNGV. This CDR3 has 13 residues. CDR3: CASSLRTEGGYTF. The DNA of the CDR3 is TGTGCCAGCAGCCTTCGGACGGAAGGGGGCTACACCTTC.

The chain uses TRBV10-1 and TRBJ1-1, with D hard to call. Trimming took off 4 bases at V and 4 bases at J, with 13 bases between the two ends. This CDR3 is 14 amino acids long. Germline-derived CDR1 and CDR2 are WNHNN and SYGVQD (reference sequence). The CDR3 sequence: CASSALSGGTEAFF. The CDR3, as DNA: TGCGCCAGCAGTGCACTGTCAGGTGGCACTGAAGCTTTCTTT.

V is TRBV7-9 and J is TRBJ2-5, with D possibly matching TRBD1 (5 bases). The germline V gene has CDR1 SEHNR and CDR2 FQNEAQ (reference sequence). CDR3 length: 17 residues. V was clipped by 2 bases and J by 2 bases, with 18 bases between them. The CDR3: CASSLLSRQGRQETQYF. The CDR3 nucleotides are TGTGCCAGCAGCTTACTATCGAGGCAGGGTCGACAAGAGACCCAGTACTTC.

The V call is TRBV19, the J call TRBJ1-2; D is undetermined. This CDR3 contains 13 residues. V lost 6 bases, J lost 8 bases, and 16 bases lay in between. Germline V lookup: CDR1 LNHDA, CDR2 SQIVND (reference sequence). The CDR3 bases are TGTGCCAGTAGGGGTGGGGAGTACGGCGGCTACACCTTC. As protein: CASRGGEYGGYTF.

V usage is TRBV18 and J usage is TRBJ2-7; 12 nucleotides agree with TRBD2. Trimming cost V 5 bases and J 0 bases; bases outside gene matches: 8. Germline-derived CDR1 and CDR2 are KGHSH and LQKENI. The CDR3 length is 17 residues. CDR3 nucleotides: TGTGCCAGCTCAACCGGGACTAGCGGGCCCAGCTCCTACGAGCAGTACTTC. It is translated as CASSTGTSGPSSYEQYF.

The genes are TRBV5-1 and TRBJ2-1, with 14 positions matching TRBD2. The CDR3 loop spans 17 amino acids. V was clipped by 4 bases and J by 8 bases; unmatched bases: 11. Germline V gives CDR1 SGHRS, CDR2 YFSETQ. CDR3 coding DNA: TGCGCCAGCAGCACGGGACTAGCGGGAGCTGTGGTCGATGAGCAGTTCTTC. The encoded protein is CASSTGLAGAVVDEQFF.

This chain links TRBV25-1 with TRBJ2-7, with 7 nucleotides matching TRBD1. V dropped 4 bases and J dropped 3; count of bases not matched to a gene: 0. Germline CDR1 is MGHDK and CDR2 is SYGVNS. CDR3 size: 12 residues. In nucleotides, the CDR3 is TGTGCCAGCAGTGGACAGGGCTACGAGCAGTACTTC. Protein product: CASSGQGYEQYF.

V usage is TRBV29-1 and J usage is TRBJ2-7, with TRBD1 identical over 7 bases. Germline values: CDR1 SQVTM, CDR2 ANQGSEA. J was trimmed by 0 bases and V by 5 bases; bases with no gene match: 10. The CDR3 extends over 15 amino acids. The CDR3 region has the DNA TGCAGCGTTTTGAAGGGGCAGGGGGACTCCTACGAGCAGTACTTC. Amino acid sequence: CSVLKGQGDSYEQYF.

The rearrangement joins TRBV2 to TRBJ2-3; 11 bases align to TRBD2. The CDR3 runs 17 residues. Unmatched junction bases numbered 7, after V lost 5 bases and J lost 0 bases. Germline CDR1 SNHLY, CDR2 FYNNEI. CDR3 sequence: CASSYTRLAGSTDTQYF. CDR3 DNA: TGTGCCAGCAGTTACACCCGACTAGCGGGGAGCACAGATACGCAGTATTTT.

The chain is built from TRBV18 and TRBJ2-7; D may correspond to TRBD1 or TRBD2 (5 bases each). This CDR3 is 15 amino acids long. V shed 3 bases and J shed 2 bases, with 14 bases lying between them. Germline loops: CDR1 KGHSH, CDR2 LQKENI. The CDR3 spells CASSPWGKDTYEQYF. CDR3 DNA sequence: TGTGCCAGCTCACCGTGGGGGAAGGATACCTACGAGCAGTACTTC.

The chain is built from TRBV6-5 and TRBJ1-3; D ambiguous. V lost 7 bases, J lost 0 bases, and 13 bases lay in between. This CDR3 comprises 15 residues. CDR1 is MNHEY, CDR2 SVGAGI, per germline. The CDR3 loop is CASTSVFHSGNTIYF. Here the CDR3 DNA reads TGTGCCAGCACTTCTGTGTTCCACTCTGGAAACACCATATATTTT.

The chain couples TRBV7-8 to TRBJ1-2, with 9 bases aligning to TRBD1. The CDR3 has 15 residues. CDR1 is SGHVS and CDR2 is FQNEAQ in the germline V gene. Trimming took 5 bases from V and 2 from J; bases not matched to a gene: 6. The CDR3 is CASSLGTGSNYGYTF. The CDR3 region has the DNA TGTGCCAGCAGCCTCGGGACAGGGTCGAACTATGGCTACACCTTC.

The CDR3 DNA reads as TGTGCCACCAACACCTCGAGGGAGGGCTACACCTTC. Translation gives CATNTSREGYTF. The V call is TRBV24-1, the J call TRBJ1-2; the D is unclear. Germline loops: CDR1 KGHDR, CDR2 SFDVKD. This CDR3 is 12 amino acids long. Trimming stripped 8 bases from V and 8 bases from J, with 14 bases between.

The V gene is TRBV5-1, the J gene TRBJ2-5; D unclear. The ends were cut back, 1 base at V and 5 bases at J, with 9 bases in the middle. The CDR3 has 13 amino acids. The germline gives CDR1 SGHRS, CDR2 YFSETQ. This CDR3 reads CASSLTLGETQYF. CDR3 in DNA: TGCGCCAGCAGCTTGACCTTAGGGGAGACCCAGTACTTC.

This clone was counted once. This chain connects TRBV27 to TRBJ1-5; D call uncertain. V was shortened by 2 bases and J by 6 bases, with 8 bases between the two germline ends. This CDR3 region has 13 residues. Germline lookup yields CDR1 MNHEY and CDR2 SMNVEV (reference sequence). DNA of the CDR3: TGTGCCAGCAGTTTAAAACACGGTCAGCCCCAGCATTTT. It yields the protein CASSLKHGQPQHF.

CDR3: CASSDTGSPRNSPLHF. CDR3 bases: TGTGCCAGCAGTGATACAGGAAGCCCCCGAAATTCACCCCTCCACTTT. V is TRBV6-1 and J is TRBJ1-6, with D maybe TRBD1 (5 bases). The CDR3 sequence is 16 residues long. Germline CDR1 and CDR2: MNHNS and SASEGT. Trimming left V 3 bases short and J 7 bases short, with 16 bases between.

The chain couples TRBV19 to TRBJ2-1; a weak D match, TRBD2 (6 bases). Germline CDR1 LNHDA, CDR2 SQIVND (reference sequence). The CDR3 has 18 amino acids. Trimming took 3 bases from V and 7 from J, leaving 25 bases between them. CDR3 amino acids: CASSIVRGAGTRGNEQFF. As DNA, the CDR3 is TGTGCCAGTAGTATTGTCAGAGGTGCGGGAACCAGAGGAAATGAGCAGTTCTTC. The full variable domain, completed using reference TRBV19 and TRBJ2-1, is DGGITQSPKYLFRKEGQNVTLSCEQNLNHDAMYWYRQDPGQGLRLIYYSQIVNDFQKGDIAEGYSVSREKKESFPLTVTSAQKNPTAFYLCASSIVRGAGTRGNEQFFGPGTRLTVL.

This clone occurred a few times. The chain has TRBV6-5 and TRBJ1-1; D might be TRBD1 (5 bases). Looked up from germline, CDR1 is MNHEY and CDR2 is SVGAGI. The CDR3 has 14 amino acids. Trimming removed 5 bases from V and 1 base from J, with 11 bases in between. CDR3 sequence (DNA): TGTGCCAGCAGTCCAGGGTATTGGAACACTGAAGCTTTCTTT. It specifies CASSPGYWNTEAFF.

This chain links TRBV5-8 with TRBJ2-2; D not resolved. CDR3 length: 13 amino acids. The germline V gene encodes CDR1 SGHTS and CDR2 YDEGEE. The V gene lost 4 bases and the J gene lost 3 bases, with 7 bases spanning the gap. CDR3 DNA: TGTGCCAGCAGCCCTAGGTACACCGGGGAGCTGTTTTTT. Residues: CASSPRYTGELFF.

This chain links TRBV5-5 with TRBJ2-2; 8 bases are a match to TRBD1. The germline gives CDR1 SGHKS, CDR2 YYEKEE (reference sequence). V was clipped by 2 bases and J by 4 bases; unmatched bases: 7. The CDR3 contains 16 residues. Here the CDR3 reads CASSLWQGASTGELFF. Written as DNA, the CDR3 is TGTGCCAGCAGCTTATGGCAGGGGGCCAGCACCGGGGAGCTGTTTTTT.

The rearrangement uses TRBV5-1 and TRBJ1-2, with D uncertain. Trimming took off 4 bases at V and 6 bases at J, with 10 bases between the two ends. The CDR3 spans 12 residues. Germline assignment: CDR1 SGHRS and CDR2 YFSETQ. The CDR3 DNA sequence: TGCGCCAGCAGCCTTGGACGGGATGGCTACACCTTC. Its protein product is CASSLGRDGYTF.

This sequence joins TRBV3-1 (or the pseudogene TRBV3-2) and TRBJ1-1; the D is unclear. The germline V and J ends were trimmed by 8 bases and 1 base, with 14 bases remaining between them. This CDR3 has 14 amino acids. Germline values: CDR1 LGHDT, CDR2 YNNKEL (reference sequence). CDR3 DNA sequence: TGTGCCAGCCGTAAAAGTGGCCGGAACACTGAAGCTTTCTTT. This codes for CASRKSGRNTEAFF.

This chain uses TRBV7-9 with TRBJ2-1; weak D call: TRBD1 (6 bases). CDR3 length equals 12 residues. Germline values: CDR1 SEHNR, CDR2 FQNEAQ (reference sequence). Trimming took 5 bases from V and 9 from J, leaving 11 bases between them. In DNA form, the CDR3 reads TGTGCCAGCAGCACATTCAGGGGTGAGCAGTTCTTC. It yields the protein CASSTFRGEQFF.

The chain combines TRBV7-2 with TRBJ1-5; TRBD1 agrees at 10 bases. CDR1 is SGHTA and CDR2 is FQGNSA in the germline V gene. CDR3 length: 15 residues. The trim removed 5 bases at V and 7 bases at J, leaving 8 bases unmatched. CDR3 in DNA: TGTGCCAGCAGCGTCGACAGGGGGCGCGGGCAGCCCCAGCATTTT. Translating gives CASSVDRGRGQPQHF.